Listed here are 4 T cell receptor beta chains from one sample, sequenced in a study of blood T cell repertoires in COVID-19. Data came from immunoSEQ multiplex PCR; TCRdb stores just in-frame clones and leaves some out. This sample yields about 38,000 clones, of which approximately 80% are seen a single time; around 1.6% belongs to the top ten. Sequencing input: peripheral blood. Source of these receptors: a man in his sixties with COVID-19, enrolled during active disease.

The chain links TRBV4-2 to TRBJ1-6; D unclear. The CDR3 is made up of 15 amino acids. Trimming took off 0 bases at V and 9 bases at J, with 12 bases between the two ends. Germline V lookup: CDR1 LGHNA, CDR2 YNFKEQ. CDR3 DNA sequence: TGTGCCAGCAGCCAAGATGGTGGTGGAGGTTCACCCCTCCACTTT. It yields the protein CASSQDGGGGSPLHF.

This chain uses TRBV5-1 with TRBJ1-4, with 7 nucleotides matching TRBD1. CDR1 and CDR2 (germline): SGHRS, YFSETQ. The J segment lost 6 bases and the V segment lost 0 bases, leaving 5 bases of the junction unmatched. The CDR3 is 15 residues long. DNA for the CDR3: TGCGCCAGCAGCTTGGGGACAGGTCGGGATGAAAAACTGTTTTTT. As protein: CASSLGTGRDEKLFF.

V is TRBV19 and J is TRBJ1-5, with TRBD1 matching over 11 bases. After removal of 3 bases from V and 5 bases from J, the junction contained 6 bases not matched to a gene. This CDR3 is 16 amino acids long. Germline V lookup: CDR1 LNHDA, CDR2 SQIVND (reference sequence). The DNA for the CDR3 is TGTGCCAGTAGTATTCTCGGGACAGGGGGGTATCAGCCCCAGCATTTT. It encodes CASSILGTGGYQPQHF.

V gene TRBV6-5 combines with J gene TRBJ2-7; the D gene is possibly TRBD1 (5 bases). CDR3 length: 15 amino acids. CDR1 is MNHEY, CDR2 SVGAGI, per germline. Trimming shortened V by 6 bases and J by 0 bases, and 15 bases separated the two germline ends. The CDR3 DNA reads as TGTGCCAGCAGAGAGACAGCTACTAACTCCTACGAGCAGTACTTC. Residues: CASRETATNSYEQYF.